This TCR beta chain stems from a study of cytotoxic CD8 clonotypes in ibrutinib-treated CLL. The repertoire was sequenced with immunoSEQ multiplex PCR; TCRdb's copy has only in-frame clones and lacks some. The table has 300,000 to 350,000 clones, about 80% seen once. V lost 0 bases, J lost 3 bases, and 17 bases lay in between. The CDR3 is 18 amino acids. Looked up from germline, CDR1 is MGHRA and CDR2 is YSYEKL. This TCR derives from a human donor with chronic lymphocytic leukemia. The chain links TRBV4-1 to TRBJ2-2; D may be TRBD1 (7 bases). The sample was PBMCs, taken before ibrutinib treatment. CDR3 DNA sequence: TGCGCCAGCAGCCAAGATGAAGGGGGCCGCGGGGACACCGGGGAGCTGTTTTTT. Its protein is CASSQDEGGRGDTGELFF.